Below are 10 T cell receptor beta chains sequenced from a single sample in a study of regulatory and conventional T cells in RAG deficiency. TCRdb's copy holds only in-frame clones and misses some; the assay was immunoSEQ multiplex PCR. This table holds more than 20,000 clones, more than 85% found once. Conventional CD4+ T cells were sorted from blood as CD25-low CD127-high cells. These data also featured in a second study, about regulatory T cells. From that second work: The PCR used 52 TRBV and 13 TRBJ primers.

Material: CD4+ T cells sorted from blood. Receptors were obtained from a human donor in good health.

This chain joins TRBV30 and TRBJ1-2; no definite D call. The length of the CDR3 is 14 residues. V lost 0 bases, J lost 8 bases, and 16 bases lay in between. The germline CDR1 and CDR2 sequences are GTSNPN and SVGIG (reference sequence). CDR3 nucleotide sequence: TGTGCCTGGAGTGTAAATGCCCAAGGAAGCGGCTACACCTTC. Its protein is CAWSVNAQGSGYTF.

V gene TRBV19 combines with J gene TRBJ1-5, with D possibly being TRBD1 (5 bases). Germline values: CDR1 LNHDA, CDR2 SQIVND (reference sequence). The CDR3 length is 11 residues. Trimming left V 1 base short and J 14 bases short, with 9 bases between. The CDR3 protein is CASSIAGNKHF. The DNA for the CDR3 is TGTGCCAGTAGTATAGCAGGGAATAAGCATTTT.

The V and J genes are TRBV6-5 and TRBJ1-5; D is ambiguous. This CDR3 is built from 15 residues. Germline CDR1 reads MNHEY; CDR2 reads SVGAGI. Trimming took off 0 bases at V and 10 bases at J, with 16 bases between the two ends. For the CDR3, the DNA is TGTGCCAGCAGTTACTCGAGCTCGGGAGCCGGTCCCCAGCATTTT. The encoded protein is CASSYSSSGAGPQHF.

The V call is TRBV5-6, the J call TRBJ1-2; 8 bases are a match to TRBD1. Per germline, CDR1 SGHDT and CDR2 YYEEEE. The CDR3 runs to 17 residues. V lost 0 bases, J lost 2 bases, and 9 bases stayed unmatched. In DNA, the CDR3 is TGTGCCAGCAGCTTGGGCCCCGGGACAGGCAACAACTATGGCTACACCTTC. Its protein is CASSLGPGTGNNYGYTF.

The chain is built from TRBV27 and TRBJ1-1; D call uncertain. Germline loops: CDR1 MNHEY, CDR2 SMNVEV (reference sequence). V shed 0 bases and J shed 3 bases, with 11 bases lying between them. The CDR3 covers 15 residues. The CDR3 DNA reads TGTGCCAGCAGTTTATCGGTCAGAGACTACACTGAAGCTTTCTTT. Residues: CASSLSVRDYTEAFF.

This chain uses TRBV5-3 with TRBJ2-3, with 9 bases matching TRBD2. Being an ORF, TRBV5-3 has a function that is uncertain. The J segment lost 1 base and the V segment lost 2 bases, leaving 23 bases of the junction unmatched. The length of the CDR3 is 22 residues. This CDR3 is CARSLRRGGNPGRNQCTDTQYF. The CDR3 region has the DNA TGTGCCAGAAGCTTACGGCGGGGGGGAAACCCGGGGAGAAACCAATGCACAGATACGCAGTATTTT.

V usage is TRBV19 and J usage is TRBJ1-2, with 7 nucleotides matching TRBD1. The CDR3 is 15 amino acids. Germline CDR1 and CDR2: LNHDA and SQIVND (reference sequence). Unmatched junction bases numbered 8, after V lost 3 bases and J lost 4 bases. The CDR3 DNA reads as TGTGCCAGTAGTATTGAAACAGGGGAAAGCTATGGCTACACCTTC. Its protein product is CASSIETGESYGYTF.

The chain links TRBV7-3 to TRBJ1-2, with 10 positions matching TRBD1. The junction had 4 bases not matched to a gene; V was cut back by 5 bases and J by 4 bases. The CDR3 totals 14 residues. Germline V gene lookup returns CDR1 SGHTA and CDR2 FQGTGA. The CDR3 coding sequence is TGTGCCAGCAGCCCGACAGGGGGCGTCTATGGCTACACCTTC. Its protein is CASSPTGGVYGYTF.

The gene calls are TRBV2 and TRBJ1-5; D perhaps matches TRBD1 (6 bases). Germline V lookup: CDR1 SNHLY, CDR2 FYNNEI. With 5 bases removed from V and 5 bases from J, the gap between germline ends came to 13 bases. The CDR3 is made up of 14 amino acids. CDR3: CASSSGTMDQPQHF. The DNA of the CDR3 is TGTGCCAGCAGTTCCGGGACAATGGATCAGCCCCAGCATTTT.

This chain connects TRBV4-2 to TRBJ2-6; possible D gene TRBD1, 6 bases. Per germline, CDR1 LGHNA and CDR2 YNFKEQ. The CDR3 runs 15 residues. The ends were cut back, 5 bases at V and 4 bases at J, with 12 bases in the middle. The CDR3 DNA is TGTGCCAGCAGCACAGACAGGTCGGGGGCCAACGTCCTGACTTTC. Encoded protein: CASSTDRSGANVLTF.